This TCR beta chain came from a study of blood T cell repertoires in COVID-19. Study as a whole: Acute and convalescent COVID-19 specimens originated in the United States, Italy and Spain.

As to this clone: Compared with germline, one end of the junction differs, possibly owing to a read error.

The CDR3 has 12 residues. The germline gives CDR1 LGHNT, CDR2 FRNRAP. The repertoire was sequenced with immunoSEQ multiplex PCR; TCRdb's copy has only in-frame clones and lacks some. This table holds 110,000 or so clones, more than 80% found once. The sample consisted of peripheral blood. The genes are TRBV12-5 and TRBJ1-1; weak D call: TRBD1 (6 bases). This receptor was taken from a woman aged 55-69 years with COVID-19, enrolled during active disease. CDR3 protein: CASGLASGHQIF. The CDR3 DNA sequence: TGTGCTAGTGGTTTGGCGTCGGGACACCAGATTTTC.